The sequence of this T cell receptor (beta chain) was determined in a study of T cell responses to AZD1222 COVID-19 vaccine (dated by TCRdb to about 2021). With respect to the entire study: AZD1222 recipients whose second dose came at about 4 weeks and those whose second dose came at about 12 weeks were combined into one group, since spike-specific TCR depth and breadth did not differ between the two schedules. TCR sequencing was performed for approximately 240 trial participants, of whom about 200 were given two doses of AZD1222 and some 26 were given two doses of MenACWY control vaccine. Enrollment into the trials was organized by age into subgroups of 18-55, 56-69 and 70-plus years, and those subgroups contained around 150, 28 and 57 TCR-sequenced participants, respectively. Results and caveats for the whole study, not just this receptor: Nearly half of unique spike-specific TCRs reportedly recognized epitopes outside regions mutated in the B.1.351 and B.1.1.7 variants. Vaccine-associated CD4 TCRs spanned the whole spike protein, with dominant responses in regions 160-218 and 743-854. Because no samples from the day 14 peak response were available, repertoires could be characterized only after the peak T cell response. In the small 56-69-year group, the increase in depth fell short of significance, most likely because of low power. After two AZD1222 doses, spike-specific TCR breadth and depth were significantly higher than at day 0 and than in MenACWY recipients. Conclusions about previously exposed vaccinees were limited because only six AZD1222 recipients were SARS-CoV-2 seropositive at baseline. Participants were mostly white British, with more females than males. The authors suggested clonal diversity may have been underestimated.

The germline V gene sets CDR1 to SGHDT and CDR2 to YYEEEE. The V and J ends are trimmed by 2 bases and 2 bases, leaving 13 bases between them. The CDR3 contains 15 residues, cysteine and phenylalanine counted. Only the CDR3 portion is preserved as DNA: 45 bases, with reading frame beginning at the first base. Worth noting for this clone: The target of this receptor is not known. Within one base of it there is no much larger clone, and no base qualities were kept.

The CDR3 regions of human TCRbeta chains were analyzed by immunosequencing. Processing in the source paper ran as follows. TCRs in the repertoires were matched against a reference library of SARS-CoV-2-specific TCRs that had been generated with the MIRA antigen-specificity platform. Breadth was defined as the fraction of unique TCRs that were SARS-CoV-2-associated, and depth was defined as the fraction of total T cells that were SARS-CoV-2-associated. Using the MIRA data, each spike-specific TCR was assigned both to the spike region to which the TCR was reactive and to a CD4 or CD8 class. Log10-transformed breadth and depth values were compared by one-way ANOVA with Sidak's multiple comparisons tests. TCRdb provides this immuneACCESS table in a form limited to in-frame rearrangements. Some clones are lacking; in checked studies, under half of them reflect an unresolved V gene, and why the rest are absent is not known. V, J and clone size reflect that table, while D and trimming were determined from the DNA. Here the sample has about 120,000 clones; approximately 90% occur a single time. About 3.3% of the sample is in the top ten clones.

The sample's time point, from its label and the paper: baseline before first vaccination. Vaccinee samples came from UK trials COV001 and COV002, including a single-blind randomized controlled phase 2/3 trial of AZD1222 (ChAdOx1 nCoV-19) in healthy adults. For TCRbeta chain sequencing, PBMC samples from trial participants were taken at day 0 and at day 28 after the second dose. The clonotype originates from an adult in good health. The chain is encoded by TRBV5-6 joined to TRBJ1-2; the D gene is not confidently resolved. The sample was peripheral blood, taken on day 0 of AZD1222 vaccination. This receptor has the CDR3 CASSFLLSGNYGYTF. In nucleotides, the sequence is TGTGCCAGCAGCTTCCTATTGTCCGGGAACTATGGCTACACCTTC.